Each of the 16 T cell receptor beta chains below was sequenced from the same sample in a study of blood T cells in healthy people across ages. It was with a sample-barcoded 5' primer and a J-beta primer mix that a second PCR of about 6 to 12 cycles was run. TCRdb independently ran MiXCR on the 5' RACE reads; one entry per CDR3 protein. The data show 1,500,000 or so distinct CDR3 sequences, roughly 43% seen once. Material: blood. These receptors were taken from a woman aged 18-29 years in good health.

The rearrangement uses TRBV20-1 and TRBJ2-2; TRBD2 aligns across 10 bases. V was clipped by 3 bases and J by 4 bases; unmatched bases: 2. The CDR3 is 14 amino acids. Looked up from germline, CDR1 is DFQATT and CDR2 is SNEGSKA (reference sequence). The DNA of the CDR3 is TGCAGTGCTAGTAGCGGGAGGAGCACCGGGGAGCTGTTTTTT. This encodes CSASSGRSTGELFF.

This sequence joins TRBV20-1 and TRBJ1-2; a weak D match, TRBD1 (6 bases). Germline V gives CDR1 DFQATT, CDR2 SNEGSKA (reference sequence). V lost 3 bases and J 0 bases, leaving 11 bases between the germline ends. The CDR3 spans 14 residues. As DNA, the CDR3 is TGCAGTGCTAGTGACAGGTCTACTAACTATGGCTACACCTTC. This encodes CSASDRSTNYGYTF.

The chain links TRBV12-3 or TRBV12-4 to TRBJ1-2; D is perhaps TRBD1 (5 bases). The germline V and J ends were trimmed by 6 bases and 0 bases, with 14 bases remaining between them. The CDR3 runs to 15 residues. In DNA, the CDR3 is TGTGCCAGCAGCGAACTCGGGGCCCCTAACTATGGCTACACCTTC. This sequence encodes CASSELGAPNYGYTF.

The chain employs TRBV20-1 and TRBJ2-5; D is perhaps TRBD1 or TRBD2 (6 bases each). V was cut by 7 bases and J by 2 bases, with 11 bases left in between. Germline V gene data show CDR1 as DFQATT and CDR2 as SNEGSKA (reference sequence). CDR3 size: 12 residues. The CDR3 DNA sequence: TGCAGTGTTACGGGGGCTCAAGAGACCCAGTACTTC. Translating gives CSVTGAQETQYF.

This clonotype has more than one count but fewer than ten. This chain joins TRBV4-1 and TRBJ2-1; no firm D call. The germline V and J ends were trimmed by 1 base and 8 bases, with 9 bases remaining between them. Germline CDR1 MGHRA, CDR2 YSYEKL. The CDR3 covers 13 residues. For the CDR3, the DNA is TGCGCCAGCAGCCAAGGCGTGGGCTATGAGCAGTTCTTC. Its protein product is CASSQGVGYEQFF.

In this sample, this clonotype turned up a few times. V gene TRBV20-1 combines with J gene TRBJ2-1; D is unresolved. With 6 bases removed from V and 3 bases from J, the gap between germline ends came to 9 bases. Germline CDR1 DFQATT, CDR2 SNEGSKA (reference sequence). This CDR3 is 12 amino acids long. The CDR3 nucleotides read TGCAGTGCCCTACAGATCTACAATGAGCAGTTCTTC. Amino acids: CSALQIYNEQFF.

J is TRBJ2-5 and V is TRBV11-2; 8 bases fit TRBD2. The last part of the DNA fits TRBJ2-7 better; the J call may be wrong. CDR3 size: 15 residues. Germline assignment: CDR1 SGHAT and CDR2 FQNNGV. The CDR3 loop reads CASSRSREGLYEQYF. In DNA, the CDR3 is TGTGCCAGCAGCCGGAGCCGGGAGGGCCTTTACGAGCAGTACTTC.

V gene TRBV7-2 combines with J gene TRBJ1-2; no reliable D call. This CDR3 region has 14 residues. The V end was cut by 0 bases, the J end by 6 bases, with 11 bases between. Germline lookup yields CDR1 SGHTA and CDR2 FQGNSA. CDR3 sequence reads: CASSLAANLHGYTF. CDR3 nucleotide sequence: TGTGCCAGCAGCTTAGCAGCGAACCTTCATGGCTACACCTTC.

The chain employs TRBV7-8 and TRBJ1-4; possible D gene TRBD1, 6 bases. Per germline, CDR1 SGHVS and CDR2 FQNEAQ. CDR3 length: 14 residues. V gave up 4 bases and J gave up 8 bases, with 14 bases separating them. The CDR3 loop reads CASSSQQGGEKLFF. Here the CDR3 DNA reads TGTGCCAGCAGCTCGCAACAGGGAGGGGAAAAACTGTTTTTT.

Here the CDR3 reads CASSQLAGGLSEQFF. The CDR3 region has the DNA TGTGCCAGCAGCCAACTAGCGGGGGGGCTCTCTGAGCAGTTCTTC. The V and J genes are TRBV3-1 and TRBJ2-1, with 12 bases lining up with TRBD2. CDR1 LGHDT and CDR2 YNNKEL come from the germline V gene (reference sequence). The CDR3 spans 15 residues. Losses at the gene ends were 2 bases for V and 9 bases for J; bases not matched to a gene: 5.

V is TRBV4-2 and J is TRBJ2-3, with a weak D call TRBD2 (6 bases). Germline V gene data show CDR1 as LGHNA and CDR2 as YNFKEQ. This CDR3 has 16 amino acids. Deletions cut 1 base from V and 4 bases from J, with 15 bases between. CDR3 sequence (DNA): TGTGCCAGCAGCCAAGTCTCAGGGCGGGGCCCAGATACGCAGTATTTT. Its translation is CASSQVSGRGPDTQYF.

The chain is built from TRBV20-1 and TRBJ2-2, with D unresolved. Deletions cut 6 bases from V and 0 bases from J, with 8 bases between. The CDR3 runs 13 residues. Per germline, CDR1 DFQATT and CDR2 SNEGSKA (reference sequence). CDR3 sequence: CSATRANTGELFF. The CDR3 DNA reads TGCAGTGCCACTCGGGCGAACACCGGGGAGCTGTTTTTT.

This clonotype showed up just a few times. The J gene is TRBJ2-3, the V gene TRBV29-1; D is possibly TRBD1 or TRBD2 (5 bases each). The CDR3 runs to 16 residues. V was trimmed by 2 bases and J by 4 bases, leaving 19 bases between them. CDR1 is SQVTM, CDR2 ANQGSEA, per germline. CDR3 nucleotide sequence: TGCAGCGTTGAACCCGGGACCGCTTATAGCGCAGATACGCAGTATTTT. As protein: CSVEPGTAYSADTQYF.

In regard to this clonotype: A junction end diverges from the germline sequence, so it may reflect a read error. The chain links TRBV6-2 or TRBV6-3 to TRBJ2-1; the D is unclear. Germline V lookup: CDR1 MNHEY, CDR2 SVGEGT. The CDR3 has 11 amino acids. The CDR3 sequence is CASSYSNGQFF. CDR3 bases: TGTGCCAGCAGTTACTCAAATGGGCAGTTCTTC.

This clonotype turned up a few times. V gene TRBV11-2 combines with J gene TRBJ2-5, with TRBD1 as a possible D gene (6 bases). The V gene's germline CDR1 is SGHAT and CDR2 FQNNGV. The CDR3 is 13 residues long. The V gene lost 5 bases and the J gene lost 5 bases, with 12 bases spanning the gap. CDR3 loop: CASSRDRKETQYF. In nucleotides, the CDR3 is TGTGCCAGCAGCCGAGACAGGAAGGAGACCCAGTACTTC.

The gene calls are TRBV6-1 and TRBJ1-5, with no clear D. Germline CDR1 reads MNHNS; CDR2 reads SASEGT. The CDR3 has 16 amino acids. V was trimmed by 2 bases and J by 1 base, leaving 12 bases between them. The CDR3 DNA follows: TGTGCCAGCAGTGAACTAATCCGTAGGAGCAATCAGCCCCAGCATTTT. It codes for CASSELIRRSNQPQHF.